One and the same sample provided the 19 T cell receptor beta chains below, sequenced in a study of cytotoxic CD8 clonotypes in ibrutinib-treated CLL (dated by TCRdb to about 2021). Library construction relied on the immunoSEQ multiplex PCR assay. TCRdb obtained this table from immuneACCESS and retained in-frame rearrangements with V and J assigned. These tables miss some clones; where compared with another copy, unresolved V genes account for less than half of the shortfall, and the remainder is unexplained. Across this sample there are a few hundred thousand clones, with 70% seen only once. The ten largest clones take up 15% of the sample. The sample's time point label, decoded: roughly 23 months on ibrutinib. Here the sequenced sample was PBMCs, taken after 24 months of ibrutinib treatment. These receptors all stem from a human donor with chronic lymphocytic leukemia.

The V call is TRBV29-1, the J call TRBJ2-2; D assignment may be TRBD1 or TRBD2 (5 bases each). There are 12 residues in the CDR3. The V gene lost 5 bases and the J gene lost 5 bases, with 9 bases spanning the gap. Per germline, CDR1 SQVTM and CDR2 ANQGSEA. Here the CDR3 reads CSVTGRTGELFF. CDR3 DNA sequence: TGCAGCGTTACGGGGCGGACCGGGGAGCTGTTTTTT.

The chain has TRBV28 and TRBJ2-3; D is undetermined. The CDR3 loop spans 13 amino acids. Trimming left V 2 bases short and J 4 bases short, with 7 bases between. CDR1 MDHEN and CDR2 SYDVKM come from the germline V gene. DNA of the CDR3: TGTGCCAGCAGTTTAGCAGGTCCAGATACGCAGTATTTT. Translated, it gives CASSLAGPDTQYF.

This clone turned up a few times. The V gene is TRBV6-5, the J gene TRBJ2-3; tentative D call: TRBD1 (6 bases). The CDR3 has 15 amino acids. V lost 6 bases and J lost 3, with 16 bases in between. Germline V gene lookup returns CDR1 MNHEY and CDR2 SVGAGI. The CDR3 DNA reads TGTGCCAGCAGCCTCGACAGGCCCACAACAGATACGCAGTATTTT. Protein product: CASSLDRPTTDTQYF.

This clone showed up just a few times. CDR3 amino acids: CASSPFTPDYGYTF. CDR3 in DNA: TGTGCCAGCTCACCATTCACCCCAGACTATGGCTACACCTTC. V is TRBV18 and J is TRBJ1-2; D not certain. Looked up from germline, CDR1 is KGHSH and CDR2 is LQKENI. This CDR3 is 14 amino acids long. Trimming cost V 2 bases and J 3 bases, with 10 bases left between them.

V is TRBV6-5 and J is TRBJ2-1; D unresolved. Per the germline V gene, CDR1 is MNHEY and CDR2 is SVGAGI. CDR3 size: 16 residues. The ends were cut back, 2 bases at V and 4 bases at J, with 15 bases in the middle. The CDR3 nucleotides are TGTGCCAGCAGTTACGGACCGTTGGACCGGTACAATGAGCAGTTCTTC. This translates into CASSYGPLDRYNEQFF.

The chain combines TRBV19 with TRBJ1-1; D uncertain. With 2 bases removed from V and 4 bases from J, the gap between germline ends came to 8 bases. This CDR3 comprises 13 residues. From germline, CDR1 is LNHDA and CDR2 SQIVND (reference sequence). The CDR3 DNA reads as TGTGCCAGTAGTATAACCCCGGGCACTGAAGCTTTCTTT. Amino acids: CASSITPGTEAFF.

This clone was seen a handful of times. V usage is TRBV7-6 and J usage is TRBJ2-6; D unresolved. V was cut by 2 bases and J by 5 bases, with 10 bases left in between. There are 15 residues in the CDR3. Germline V gives CDR1 SGHVS, CDR2 FNYEAQ. CDR3 DNA: TGTGCCAGCAGCTTATCGACCCTAAGGGCCAACGTCCTGACTTTC. This codes for CASSLSTLRANVLTF.

The V call is TRBV6-5, the J call TRBJ1-5; maybe TRBD1 (6 bases). Trimming pared 2 bases from V and 5 bases from J, leaving 13 bases between. The CDR3 loop spans 15 amino acids. CDR1 is MNHEY, CDR2 SVGAGI, per germline. DNA for the CDR3: TGTGCCAGCAGTTACCTAGGGACACCAGATCAGCCCCAGCATTTT. It is translated as CASSYLGTPDQPQHF.

As for this clone: One junction end disagrees with the germline gene, perhaps due to a read error. J is TRBJ1-3 and V is TRBV7-6, with 12 bases that match TRBD1. Germline CDR1 is SGHVS and CDR2 is FNYEAQ. CDR3 length: 13 residues. CDR3 DNA: TGTGCCAGCAGCCAGGGACAGGGGGCCCAGCTCATCTTT. Protein product: CASSQGQGAQLIF.

The rearrangement uses TRBV4-1 and TRBJ1-1; no definite D call. V dropped 3 bases and J dropped 7 bases, with 12 bases sitting between them. Germline V gives CDR1 MGHRA, CDR2 YSYEKL. This CDR3 has 13 residues. The CDR3 spells CASSHGEIDEAFF. The DNA of the CDR3 is TGCGCCAGCAGCCATGGGGAGATTGATGAAGCTTTCTTT.

The chain couples TRBV4-2 to TRBJ2-7; TRBD2 agrees at 9 bases. CDR1 is LGHNA and CDR2 is YNFKEQ in the germline V gene. The CDR3 totals 15 residues. V shed 0 bases, J shed 3 bases, and the junction held 3 bases outside the gene matches. CDR3 in amino acids: CASSQEVAGVYEQYF. The CDR3 nucleotides read TGTGCCAGCAGCCAAGAAGTAGCGGGGGTCTACGAGCAGTACTTC.

The sample holds a few counts of this clone. The J gene is TRBJ2-1, the V gene TRBV5-1; 7 bases map to TRBD1. The CDR3 is 15 amino acids. Trimming cost V 3 bases and J 2 bases; bases outside gene matches: 5. Germline values: CDR1 SGHRS, CDR2 YFSETQ. The CDR3 DNA sequence: TGCGCCAGCAGCTACGGGACAGACACCTACAATGAGCAGTTCTTC. Translating it yields CASSYGTDTYNEQFF. Full variable domain (missing parts from reference TRBV5-1 and TRBJ2-1): KAGVTQTPRYLIKTRGQQVTLSCSPISGHRSVSWYQQTPGQGLQFLFEYFSETQRNKGNFPGRFSGRQFSNSRSEMNVSTLELGDSALYLCASSYGTDTYNEQFFGPGTRLTVL.

V is TRBV28 and J is TRBJ2-4, with 8 bases aligning to TRBD1. The V gene end was trimmed by 1 base and the J gene end by 9 bases; junction bases not matched to a gene: 5. This CDR3 is 14 amino acids long. Germline values: CDR1 MDHEN, CDR2 SYDVKM. The CDR3: CASSLSGGYSIQYF. The CDR3 bases are TGTGCCAGCAGTTTATCAGGGGGCTATAGCATTCAGTACTTC.

The J gene is TRBJ2-1, the V gene TRBV7-9; D may be TRBD1 or TRBD2 (5 bases each). The V end lost 0 bases, the J end lost 9 bases, and 12 bases lay between the germline ends. This CDR3 contains 14 residues. CDR1 is SEHNR and CDR2 is FQNEAQ in the germline V gene (reference sequence). CDR3 sequence: CASSLAQGASEQFF. The CDR3 DNA is TGTGCCAGCAGCTTAGCCCAGGGAGCGAGTGAGCAGTTCTTC.

The chain employs TRBV7-9 and TRBJ2-5, with 9 positions matching TRBD1. V lost 1 base, J lost 5 bases, and 2 bases stayed unmatched. In germline, CDR1 is SEHNR, CDR2 FQNEAQ (reference sequence). The CDR3 is made up of 14 amino acids. The CDR3 region is CASSLVDRGETQYF. CDR3 DNA sequence: TGTGCCAGCAGCTTAGTCGACAGGGGGGAGACCCAGTACTTC.

The CDR3 DNA follows: TGTGCCAGCAGTTCATACGATGAGCAGTTCTTC. It specifies CASSSYDEQFF. This chain joins TRBV6-6 and TRBJ2-1, with D unclear. Germline CDR1 reads MNHNY; CDR2 reads SVGAGI (reference sequence). Trimming removed 4 bases from V and 8 bases from J, with 6 bases in between. The CDR3 covers 11 residues.

This sequence joins TRBV5-1 and TRBJ2-7; 7 bases align to TRBD2. Trimming at V came to 0 bases and at J to 9 bases, leaving 12 bases not matched to a gene. The CDR3 has 15 amino acids. Germline values: CDR1 SGHRS, CDR2 YFSETQ. The CDR3 reads CASSLAGGKGHGQYF. The DNA for the CDR3 is TGCGCCAGCAGCTTGGCCGGGGGGAAAGGGCACGGGCAGTACTTC.

This chain uses TRBV5-6 with TRBJ2-3; D is unclear. CDR3 length equals 15 residues. With 2 bases removed from V and 4 bases from J, the gap between germline ends came to 14 bases. The germline V gene has CDR1 SGHDT and CDR2 YYEEEE. Here the CDR3 DNA reads TGTGCCAGCAGCTTTGTGGAGCTCCGGCCAGATACGCAGTATTTT. Residues: CASSFVELRPDTQYF.

This chain joins TRBV4-2 and TRBJ1-5; no firm D call. Germline lookup yields CDR1 LGHNA and CDR2 YNFKEQ. The CDR3 spans 15 residues. With 4 bases removed from V and 0 bases from J, the gap between germline ends came to 10 bases. The CDR3 region has the DNA TGTGCCAGCAGCCTTGGAGGGTATAGCAATCAGCCCCAGCATTTT. Amino acids: CASSLGGYSNQPQHF.